Each of the 15 T cell receptor beta chains below was sequenced from the same sample in a study of radiotherapy plus CTLA-4 blockade in lung cancer. Profiled with immunoSEQ multiplex PCR; TCRdb holds only in-frame clones, not every one. The sample records more than 90,000 clones, around 90% being singletons. The specimen comprised peripheral blood, sampled from a patient treated with radiotherapy plus ipilimumab. The receptor source for this set is a human donor with non-small cell lung cancer that progressed on radiotherapy plus ipilimumab.

This clone was recorded a few times. The V and J genes are TRBV6-4 and TRBJ1-1; D gene unclear. The V gene lost 5 bases and the J gene lost 3 bases, with 16 bases spanning the gap. Per germline, CDR1 MRHNA and CDR2 SNTAGT. This CDR3 has 15 amino acids. CDR3 in amino acids: CASSPALQRDTEAFF. CDR3 sequence (DNA): TGTGCCAGCAGTCCAGCTCTACAAAGGGACACTGAAGCTTTCTTT.

V gene TRBV29-1 combines with J gene TRBJ2-7; 9 positions agree with TRBD1. The CDR3 is made up of 11 amino acids. The junction had 3 bases not matched to a gene; V was cut back by 6 bases and J by 6 bases. The V gene's germline CDR1 is SQVTM and CDR2 ANQGSEA. The CDR3 is CSVGQGPEQYF. CDR3 sequence (DNA): TGCAGCGTGGGACAGGGCCCCGAGCAGTACTTC.

Written as DNA, the CDR3 is TGTGCCAGCAGCTTAGAGGGGACAGTGAACACTGAAGCTTTCTTT. This gives the protein CASSLEGTVNTEAFF. The V and J genes are TRBV7-8 and TRBJ1-1, with 7 bases identical to TRBD1. V gave up 1 base and J gave up 0 bases; unmatched junction bases: 2. The V gene's germline CDR1 is SGHVS and CDR2 FQNEAQ. CDR3 length: 15 amino acids.

The V and J genes are TRBV29-1 and TRBJ2-1, with 9 bases matching TRBD2. CDR3 length equals 14 residues. Germline values: CDR1 SQVTM, CDR2 ANQGSEA. J gave up 8 bases and V 0 bases, and 5 bases lay outside the gene matches. As DNA, the CDR3 is TGCAGCGTTGAAGATCGCCTAGCGGGATATGAGCAGTTCTTC. Its protein product is CSVEDRLAGYEQFF.

The rearrangement uses TRBV18 and TRBJ2-5, with a weak D call TRBD1 (6 bases). V was cut by 2 bases and J by 7 bases, with 17 bases left in between. CDR1 is KGHSH, CDR2 LQKENI, per germline. There are 15 residues in the CDR3. The CDR3 DNA reads as TGTGCCAGCTCACCATACGGACAGACCCCAGGGACCCAGTACTTC. Translating gives CASSPYGQTPGTQYF.

This chain joins TRBV11-3 and TRBJ2-7; TRBD2 aligns across 8 bases. Losses at the gene ends were 8 bases for V and 1 base for J; bases not matched to a gene: 4. The CDR3 is made up of 13 amino acids. The germline gives CDR1 SGHNT, CDR2 YENEEA. CDR3 sequence (DNA): TGTGCCAGCCGGGGGGGCAGTTCCTACGAGCAGTACTTC. Residues: CASRGGSSYEQYF.

This sequence joins TRBV5-1 and TRBJ1-1; weak D call: TRBD1 (5 bases). CDR3 length equals 14 residues. V lost 2 bases and J 5 bases, leaving 13 bases between the germline ends. Germline CDR1 and CDR2: SGHRS and YFSETQ. The CDR3 DNA reads TGCGCCAGCAGCTTAGGGACCGTGGGGACTGAAGCTTTCTTT. Translated, it gives CASSLGTVGTEAFF.

The CDR3 bases are TGCGCCAGCAGGATCTGGGGCAGGGACTCTGGGGCCAACGTCCTGACTTTC. The encoded protein is CASRIWGRDSGANVLTF. This sequence joins TRBV5-1 and TRBJ2-6, with a possible D match to TRBD1 (5 bases). Germline lookup yields CDR1 SGHRS and CDR2 YFSETQ. The ends were cut back, 5 bases at V and 0 bases at J, with 15 bases in the middle. The CDR3 runs 17 residues.

This chain links TRBV2 with TRBJ2-1; 14 bases are a match to TRBD2. Germline V gene sequence: CDR1 SNHLY, CDR2 FYNNEI. The V and J ends lost 3 bases and 4 bases, in that order; junction bases with no gene match: 2. The CDR3 consists of 16 residues. DNA for the CDR3: TGTGCCAGCAGTGAGACTAGCGGGAGGGTATACAATGAGCAGTTCTTC. It specifies CASSETSGRVYNEQFF.

This rearrangement joins TRBV19 to TRBJ1-2, with D unresolved. Germline V lookup: CDR1 LNHDA, CDR2 SQIVND (reference sequence). This CDR3 spans 12 amino acids. V lost 6 bases to trimming and J lost 8 bases, with 13 bases between them. Here the CDR3 DNA reads TGTGCCAGTAGCCGGGGATCATGGGGCTACACCTTC. This encodes CASSRGSWGYTF.

CDR3 nucleotide sequence: TGTGCCAGCAGTCGAGCGGGACTGAGCTACGAGCAGTACTTC. This sequence encodes CASSRAGLSYEQYF. The J gene is TRBJ2-7, the V gene TRBV27; 7 nucleotides line up with TRBD2. V was pared by 5 bases and J by 3 bases, with 7 bases of the junction left unmatched. The CDR3 runs to 14 residues. The germline CDR1 and CDR2 sequences are MNHEY and SMNVEV (reference sequence).

The CDR3 sequence is CASSQPPGLVIHNEQFF. DNA of the CDR3: TGTGCCAGCAGCCAGCCTCCGGGACTAGTTATCCACAATGAGCAGTTCTTC. The rearrangement joins TRBV5-6 to TRBJ2-1, with 8 positions matching TRBD2. Germline V lookup: CDR1 SGHDT, CDR2 YYEEEE. The V and J ends lost 4 bases and 5 bases, in that order; junction bases with no gene match: 14. CDR3 length equals 17 residues.

This clone was seen just once. The chain joins TRBV6-1 to TRBJ1-2; TRBD1 agrees at 7 bases. With 3 bases clipped from V and 4 bases from J, the junction kept 14 bases outside the gene matches. CDR3 length equals 17 residues. Germline CDR1 is MNHNS and CDR2 is SASEGT. The CDR3 nucleotides read TGTGCCAGCAGTGAGCGAGGGGGCCTATGGGGGTTCTATGGCTACACCTTC. It specifies CASSERGGLWGFYGYTF.

The rearrangement uses TRBV30 and TRBJ2-7; possibly TRBD1 or TRBD2 for D (5 bases each). Germline CDR1 and CDR2: GTSNPN and SVGIG (reference sequence). V was pared by 3 bases and J by 6 bases, with 24 bases between. This CDR3 has 16 residues. Here the CDR3 DNA reads TGTGCCTGGAGGCGGGTTGGGGGAGCACCCTTCGGCGAGCAGTACTTC. It specifies CAWRRVGGAPFGEQYF.

This chain joins TRBV6-4 and TRBJ2-3; TRBD2 aligns across 10 bases. The J segment lost 4 bases and the V segment lost 4 bases, leaving 2 bases of the junction unmatched. CDR3 length equals 14 residues. Germline CDR1 is MRHNA and CDR2 is SNTAGT. CDR3 sequence reads: CASSGLAGSDTQYF. The CDR3 DNA is TGTGCCAGCAGTGGACTAGCGGGCTCAGATACGCAGTATTTT.